This TCR beta chain was captured in a study of cytomegalovirus exposure and HLA in healthy donors (TCRdb year 2017). Concerning the study at large: According to an earlier analysis of several hundred of the donors, about 170 million T cells yielded some 110 million unique TCR beta sequences and 276 Gb of sequence data. The number of typed donors differed by locus: roughly 629-630 for A, B, C, DRB1 and DQB1; about 520 for DQA1; 606 for DPA1; and roughly 490 for DPB1. All discovery cohort repertoires had been generated on a single sequencing platform. In the later analysis, no new phenotypic data were used to find candidate immune exposures; instead, reliance was placed on TCR beta sequences and their occurrence across donors. The aim of the study was to test whether cataloging public T cell receptors could identify signatures of past pathogen exposure. In a later analysis, previously published TCR beta repertoires from several hundred donors were re-analyzed and high-resolution HLA genotyping was added so that TCR occurrence patterns could be studied. About 300 gigabases of sequencing data and approximately 80 million unique TCR sequences were included in an early release covering several hundred HLA-typed donors. HLA typing covered class I and class II loci at four-digit resolution. Of the 300 to 500 genotyped donors, over 80% were placed in the genetic ancestry cluster associated with self-reported Caucasian donors. Donor age, sex, ethnicity and CMV serostatus were collected together with the repertoire data. To predict cytomegalovirus infection status, the study brought together high-throughput TCR immunosequencing, statistical association of individual TCRs with disease status, and machine learning. An earlier analysis of fewer than 750 of the donors used high-throughput TCR beta sequencing to judge whether each TCR beta V gene segment behaved as functional or pseudogenic. The study used immunosequencing to profile the T cell repertoires of approximately 640 subjects and linked those repertoires to cytomegalovirus serostatus. Because of strong linkage in the cohort, roughly five DR-DQ haplotypes were treated as single units for association and clustering. A later genetic analysis took genome-wide SNP genotypes for about 55% of the 666 donors and used that subset as a discovery cohort. A separate validation cohort of about 110 different subjects was used in addition to the approximately 640-subject first cohort. Among roughly 370 genotyped donors of the cohort, an average of about 240,000 unique TCR beta nucleotide sequences were sequenced per donor, roughly 18% of them non-productive.

Library construction relied on the immunoSEQ multiplex PCR assay. A mixture of 60 forward primers for TCR Vbeta segments and 13 reverse primers for TCR Jbeta segments was used in the multiplex PCR. The CDR3 region of rearranged TCR beta genes was amplified from genomic DNA with a multiplex PCR assay. The Illumina HiSeq System was used to sequence the amplified TCR beta libraries as 87-base-pair reads. The authors' pipeline ran thus. Across the 600 to 700 repertoires, a later analysis counted 80 million or so unique TCR beta chains, roughly 11 million of which were shared by at least two donors. A nearest-neighbor algorithm error-corrected the raw reads and collapsed the reads into unique sequences, merging closely related sequences to remove PCR and sequencing errors. To assign V, D and J gene segments, CDR3 sequences were aligned to IMGT reference sequences. For a sequence to be retained, a match of at least six nucleotides to both a V gene segment and a J gene segment was required. Rearrangements were classified as productive when the CDR3 lacked stop codons and remained in frame with V and J, and all other rearrangements were classified as non-productive. Following IMGT convention, CDR3 was defined as the stretch from the second conserved V-encoded cysteine to the conserved J-encoded phenylalanine. In an earlier analysis of roughly 610 of the donors, sequences lacking an unambiguous match to a single V gene segment were excluded. In an earlier analysis of several hundred of the donors, V segments were called functional above 56.7% productive rearrangements and were called segregating when the between-donor standard deviation exceeded 5%. A statistical classification framework was developed to diagnose cytomegalovirus status using the catalog of TCR beta chain sequences. In a later analysis, V and J genes were assigned by comparing TCR nucleotide sequences against IMGT/GENE-DB human TR gene sequences. The TCRdist pipeline was used in a later analysis to assign CDR3 sequences and most-parsimonious VDJ recombination scenarios. In a later analysis, every TCR beta chain was defined by the combination of its CDR3 amino acid sequence and its V-gene family, and reads without a unique V-gene family were dropped. To address suspected cross-contamination and a sequencing artifact, a later analysis removed roughly 640 highly shared, low-generation-probability nucleotide sequences. A later analysis calculated a clonal expansion index for each public chain from normalized within-repertoire ranks of inferred template counts. In a later analysis, generation probabilities were computed with a VDJ recombination model fitted to out-of-frame rearrangements, and the resulting probabilities were checked against IGoR. In a later analysis, TCR-TCR, TCR-HLA and TCR-CMV co-occurrence was scored with hypergeometric tests, and a repertoire-size bias correction was applied to TCR pairs. A later analysis estimated false discovery rates by permuting HLA or CMV assignments 20 times. In a later analysis, co-occurring TCRs were grouped using DBSCAN, and TCRdist sequence similarity was added for clustering within HLA-allele-positive subsets. Repertoires with fewer than 30,000 or more than 120,000 public chains, plus five repertoires with anomalous nucleotide sharing, were excluded from co-occurrence clustering. Not all clones reach the TCRdb copy of this immuneACCESS table, which keeps in-frame sequences only. Checked studies attribute under half of the gap to unresolved V genes and leave the rest unexplained. D and trimming were read from the DNA, whereas the V and J calls and clone size are those reported in that table. The data table for this sample lists about 88,000 clones. Around 5% of the sample belongs to the ten largest clones.

Overall study results and their limits: HLA typing was unavailable for some donors at each locus, so association tests used only the typed subset. The cohort was sequenced for TCR beta chains only, and without alpha or paired-chain data the features that could be detected were limited. The authors suggested that the approach could potentially be generalized to other disease states and immunological phenotypes. In a later analysis, TCR association rates were found to vary across HLA loci, with the most associated TCRs seen for DRB1 alleles and the fewest for HLA-C alleles. An association between a missense DCLRE1C variant and V-gene and J-gene trimming of TCR beta chains was found in a later genetic analysis and replicated in an independent cohort. In a later analysis, HLA-associated TCR beta chains showed more clonal expansion and lower generation probabilities than non-associated chains that were equally common. Across donors, most TCR sequences were observed very rarely, whereas some public TCRs were present in many individuals. When HLA alleles, especially DR and DQ, strongly co-occurred, attributing TCR associations to individual alleles was difficult. A cluster of highly shared sequence variants was judged likely to be a technical artifact of the sequencing pipeline. In an earlier analysis of more than 500 of the donors, most TCR beta V segments appeared in productive rearrangements about 87% or about 30% of the time, broadly matching IMGT annotations. In a later analysis, about 17,000 TCR beta sequences were associated with specific HLA alleles at a false discovery rate of 0.05. Because the 87-base-pair reads could not distinguish some IMGT-functional V segments, including TRBV6-2 and TRBV6-3, those segments were excluded. The study listed 150 to 200 TCR beta chains as associated with cytomegalovirus. In vitro tests confirmed that a few of the cytomegalovirus-associated TCR beta chains recognize cytomegalovirus antigens. Immune exposure information for the cohort was limited to CMV serostatus. A further reported finding was that TCR beta sequences accurately predicted the HLA-A and HLA-B alleles for most subjects in the first cohort. Because counts were too low, roughly 17 rarely observed V segments, including chromosome 9 orphons, were left out of the earlier analysis of a few hundred of the donors. In both the original and validation cohorts, the classifier was reported to diagnose cytomegalovirus status with high specificity and sensitivity. Presence/absence analyses assumed roughly uniform sequencing depth across donors, an assumption that may not hold. In a later analysis, most CMV-associated TCR beta chains were found to appear HLA-restricted, with HLA associations seemingly driven largely by CMV exposure. Correlated functional status among segregating V segments might be attributable to linkage disequilibrium, but an unknown experimental factor could not be ruled out. Compared with the roughly 700-donor mean, donors in an Asian-associated ancestry cluster had fewer N-insertions in productive TCRs, according to a later genetic analysis. In a later analysis, several top co-occurrence clusters were reported to appear linked to parvovirus B19, influenza, CMV and Epstein-Barr virus.

The cohort was made up of hundreds of healthy bone marrow donors. All cohort members were sampled while nominally healthy, although unrecorded immune exposures were likely present. The donor tested CMV seropositive and was one of the 289 seropositive cohort members. Each donor provided a peripheral blood sample, and peripheral blood mononuclear cells were used for TCR beta sequencing. Genomic DNA was extracted from the blood cell samples with the Qiagen DNeasy Blood Extraction Kit. As for this clone: Its cognate antigen has yet to be identified.

The germline V gene (reference sequence) sets CDR1 to SEHNR and CDR2 to FQNEAQ. The V end loses 4 bases and the J end loses 7 bases, and a stretch of 10 bases separates them. Including cysteine and phenylalanine, the CDR3 has 12 amino acids. The read is trimmed to its CDR3 DNA, 36 bases read in frame from base 1. The TCR was taken from a girl aged 5-17 years in good health and CMV-seropositive. The chain is made from TRBV7-9 and TRBJ1-1; tentative D gene TRBD1, with 5 bases matching. The sample taken for sequencing was PBMCs. The bases are TGTGCCAGCAGCTACACAGGTTATGAAGCTTTCTTT. Translated, it gives CASSYTGYEAFF. With the portions outside the CDR3 filled from the reference TRBV7-9 and TRBJ1-1 genes, the complete variable region becomes DTGVSQNPRHKITKRGQNVTFRCDPISEHNRLYWYRQTLGQGPEFLTYFQNEAQLEKSRLLSDRFSAERPKGSFSTLEIQRTEQGDSAMYLCASSYTGYEAFFGQGTRLTVV.